The rows below give T cell receptor beta chains drawn from one sample of a study of shared clonotypes between healthy human individuals. The method was immunoSEQ multiplex PCR; TCRdb's version includes in-frame clones alone and lacks a portion of them. The sample consists of 950,000 to 1,300,000 clones, around 76% of them appearing once. Material for sequencing was memory CD4+ T cells sorted from blood. The receptors come from a man younger than 30 in good health. CDR3s include the opening cysteine and the closing phenylalanine or tryptophan. Only some rows state a clone size, as once, few, many or a class for expanded clones.

v_gene: TRBV2
abundance: -
j_gene: TRBJ2-7
CDR3aa: CASSVRAREQYF

v_gene: TRBV20-1
abundance: -
j_gene: TRBJ2-1
CDR3aa: CSATGNEQFF

v_gene: TRBV9
abundance: few
j_gene: TRBJ2-2
CDR3aa: CASSPQPTGELFF

v_gene: TRBV5-4
abundance: -
j_gene: TRBJ2-5
CDR3aa: CASSSHLGETQYF

v_gene: TRBV6-6
abundance: many
j_gene: TRBJ2-5
CDR3aa: CAHHGGPGETQYF

v_gene: TRBV27
abundance: -
j_gene: TRBJ1-2
CDR3aa: CASGRDEGSYGYTF

v_gene: TRBV19
abundance: -
j_gene: TRBJ1-1
CDR3aa: CASTLSRQRMNTEAFF

v_gene: TRBV5-1
abundance: -
j_gene: TRBJ1-1
CDR3aa: CASSFGQNTEAFF

v_gene: TRBV5-8
abundance: -
j_gene: TRBJ2-5
CDR3aa: CASSLRVLQETQYF

v_gene: TRBV27
abundance: -
j_gene: TRBJ1-1
CDR3aa: CASRLGWNTEAFF

v_gene: TRBV7-9
abundance: -
j_gene: TRBJ1-1
CDR3aa: CASSLAQTNTEAFF

v_gene: TRBV9
abundance: -
j_gene: TRBJ2-2
CDR3aa: CASSPKTSGVNTGELFF

v_gene: TRBV5-5
abundance: many
j_gene: TRBJ2-1
CDR3aa: CASSLTPSGHYNEQFF

v_gene: TRBV6-5
abundance: -
j_gene: TRBJ1-2
CDR3aa: CASSTRGANYGYTF

v_gene: TRBV11-3
abundance: -
j_gene: TRBJ2-3
CDR3aa: CASSYSTGRDTQYF

v_gene: TRBV6-1
abundance: -
j_gene: TRBJ1-5
CDR3aa: CASSLGQSNQPQHF

v_gene: TRBV18
abundance: -
j_gene: TRBJ1-1
CDR3aa: CASWGDLTEAFF

v_gene: TRBV7-2
abundance: once
j_gene: TRBJ1-6
CDR3aa: CASSLQLGTGGYF

v_gene: TRBV21-1
abundance: -
j_gene: TRBJ1-1
CDR3aa: CARGTGDTEAFF

v_gene: TRBV4-2
abundance: -
j_gene: TRBJ2-2
CDR3aa: CASSQEGNTGELFF

v_gene: TRBV11-2
abundance: many
j_gene: TRBJ2-7
CDR3aa: CASSPTRDILYEQYF

v_gene: TRBV7-9
abundance: -
j_gene: TRBJ2-3
CDR3aa: CASSFGVAGGRADTQYF

v_gene: TRBV28
abundance: -
j_gene: TRBJ2-1
CDR3aa: CASSPSRGNEGNEQFF